This entry lists 17 T cell receptor beta chains sequenced from one sample in a study of T-cell memory formation after mild COVID-19. TCRdb reanalysed the 5' RACE reads using MiXCR and keeps one entry per CDR3 protein. Of 300,000 to 350,000 distinct CDR3 sequences listed, 13% are singletons. The sequenced material came from PBMCs or a T cell subset sorted from them (not recorded which). The receptors come from a man aged 18 to 29 who had mild COVID-19 (a few samples of this study predate the infection). Cell type and time point are not known.

This clonotype showed up just a few times. This chain connects TRBV6-5 to TRBJ2-1; possible D gene TRBD1, 6 bases. Germline values: CDR1 MNHEY, CDR2 SVGAGI. The CDR3 is 13 amino acids. With 4 bases removed from V and 6 bases from J, the gap between germline ends came to 10 bases. Here the CDR3 reads CASSWGQPNEQFF. The CDR3 DNA is TGTGCCAGCAGTTGGGGGCAGCCCAATGAGCAGTTCTTC.

This clonotype was recorded only once. The gene calls are TRBV6-2 or TRBV6-3 and TRBJ2-2; TRBD1 matches at 8 bases. V shed 4 bases and J 6 bases; nucleotides not matched to a gene: 13. This CDR3 is built from 17 residues. CDR1 is MNHEY and CDR2 is SVGEGT in the germline V gene. The CDR3 bases are TGTGCCAGCAGTTCAGGGGGCCGAGGACCTCTACCCGGGGAGCTGTTTTTT. Amino acid sequence: CASSSGGRGPLPGELFF.

This clonotype was seen ten or more times. The chain couples TRBV7-3 to TRBJ1-1; perhaps TRBD1 as D (5 bases). V was pared by 2 bases and J by 5 bases, with 12 bases between. CDR3 length: 14 residues. From germline, CDR1 is SGHTA and CDR2 FQGTGA. CDR3 loop: CASSLLPGRTEAFF. CDR3 in DNA: TGTGCCAGCAGCTTACTTCCAGGGAGGACTGAAGCTTTCTTT. Based on the CDR3 plus reference TRBV7-3 and TRBJ1-1, the full variable domain is GAGVSQTPSNKVTEKGKYVELRCDPISGHTALYWYRQSLGQGPEFLIYFQGTGAADDSGLPNDRFFAVRPEGSVSTLKIQRTERGDSAVYLCASSLLPGRTEAFFGQGTRLTVV.

This clonotype was seen ten or more times. The chain uses TRBV4-1 and TRBJ2-7; possibly TRBD2 for D (6 bases). The CDR3 is made up of 16 amino acids. Trimming pared 4 bases from V and 0 bases from J, leaving 16 bases between. The V gene's germline CDR1 is MGHRA and CDR2 YSYEKL. The CDR3 DNA is TGCGCCAGCAGCCCCGTCCTCCGGGACTTCTCCTACGAGCAGTACGTC. It codes for CASSPVLRDFSYEQYV.

This chain links TRBV9 with TRBJ1-1, with D possibly TRBD1 on 6 matching bases. The CDR3 has 13 amino acids. V dropped 0 bases and J dropped 7 bases, with 10 bases sitting between them. The germline V gene encodes CDR1 SGDLS and CDR2 YYNGEE. The CDR3 here is CASSVEGGFEAFF. The DNA of the CDR3 is TGTGCCAGCAGCGTAGAAGGGGGGTTTGAAGCTTTCTTT.

This chain uses TRBV7-3 with TRBJ2-6; D gene unclear. The length of the CDR3 is 14 residues. Trimming took off 5 bases at V and 1 base at J, with 6 bases between the two ends. Germline-derived CDR1 and CDR2 are SGHTA and FQGTGA. The DNA of the CDR3 is TGTGCCAGCAGCGATCGATCTGGGGCCAACGTCCTGACTTTC. Its translation: CASSDRSGANVLTF.

This clonotype was detected only a few times. The V gene is TRBV11-2, the J gene TRBJ2-5; 7 nucleotides align to TRBD2. This CDR3 region has 17 residues. V gave up 1 base and J gave up 2 bases; unmatched junction bases: 10. CDR1 is SGHAT and CDR2 is FQNNGV in the germline V gene. The CDR3 DNA is TGTGCCAGCAGCTTAGGTGTGCTAGCGGTTACACAAGAGACCCAGTACTTC. Its translation: CASSLGVLAVTQETQYF.

This clonotype has at least ten counts. The rearrangement joins TRBV7-9 to TRBJ2-1; the D is unclear. Looked up from germline, CDR1 is SEHNR and CDR2 is FQNEAQ (reference sequence). V was pared by 7 bases and J by 6 bases, with 4 bases between. The CDR3 contains 10 residues. CDR3 sequence reads: CASTPNEQFF. The CDR3 DNA sequence: TGTGCCAGCACCCCCAATGAGCAGTTCTTC.

The gene calls are TRBV18 and TRBJ2-5; no reliable D call. The germline gives CDR1 KGHSH, CDR2 LQKENI. The CDR3 spans 12 residues. The ends were cut back, 6 bases at V and 4 bases at J, with 9 bases in the middle. The CDR3 sequence: CASSAEGETQYF. The CDR3 DNA sequence: TGTGCCAGCTCTGCCGAAGGAGAGACCCAGTACTTC.

The chain couples TRBV6-5 to TRBJ2-7, with D possibly TRBD1 on 5 matching bases. V gave up 0 bases and J gave up 6 bases, with 9 bases separating them. In germline, CDR1 is MNHEY, CDR2 SVGAGI. The CDR3 is 13 amino acids. The chain's CDR3 is CASSYSSRGEQYF. The CDR3 DNA follows: TGTGCCAGCAGTTACTCGTCAAGGGGCGAGCAGTACTTC.

This clonotype was seen a few times. The chain has TRBV5-1 and TRBJ2-5; TRBD2 matches at 7 bases. CDR1 is SGHRS, CDR2 YFSETQ, per germline. This CDR3 contains 14 residues. J gave up 0 bases and V 2 bases, and 1 base lay outside the gene matches. CDR3: CASSLRGDQETQYF. The CDR3 DNA reads TGCGCCAGCAGCTTACGGGGGGACCAAGAGACCCAGTACTTC.

V usage is TRBV12-3 or TRBV12-4 and J usage is TRBJ1-1; 7 positions agree with TRBD1. This CDR3 region has 15 residues. V shed 6 bases and J 1 base; nucleotides not matched to a gene: 8. The CDR3 here is CASRPDRVENTEAFF. CDR3 nucleotides: TGTGCCAGCAGACCCGACAGGGTAGAGAACACTGAAGCTTTCTTT.

The rearrangement joins TRBV4-3 to TRBJ1-5; D is perhaps TRBD1 (6 bases). The CDR3 runs to 15 residues. Trimming cost V 0 bases and J 7 bases, with 13 bases left between them. The germline CDR1 and CDR2 sequences are LGHNA and YSLEER. CDR3: CASSQDRGDRQPQHF. CDR3 DNA: TGCGCCAGCAGCCAAGATAGGGGGGATCGCCAGCCCCAGCATTTT.

There are a few counts of this clonotype. This chain joins TRBV7-9 and TRBJ2-3, with D perhaps being TRBD1 or TRBD2 (5 bases each). V was clipped by 4 bases and J by 6 bases, with 14 bases between them. The CDR3 spans 14 residues. Germline CDR1 reads SEHNR; CDR2 reads FQNEAQ (reference sequence). The CDR3 coding sequence is TGTGCCAGCAGCTCGGGACGCCTTGGGGATACGCAGTATTTT. It specifies CASSSGRLGDTQYF.

The V gene is TRBV6-5, the J gene TRBJ1-6; 9 bases fit TRBD1. The junction had 13 bases not matched to a gene; V was cut back by 5 bases and J by 11 bases. Germline lookup yields CDR1 MNHEY and CDR2 SVGAGI. CDR3 size: 16 residues. CDR3 residues: CASSGPGTGPNAPLHF. As DNA, the CDR3 is TGTGCCAGCAGTGGTCCCGGGACAGGGCCGAACGCACCCCTCCACTTT.

The gene calls are TRBV5-4 and TRBJ2-3, with 10 bases fitting TRBD2. The CDR3 loop spans 14 amino acids. Losses at the gene ends were 4 bases for V and 6 bases for J; bases not matched to a gene: 5. Per the germline V gene, CDR1 is SGHNT and CDR2 is YYREEE (reference sequence). The CDR3 region is CASSTSGAPDTQYF. The DNA for the CDR3 is TGTGCCAGCAGCACTAGCGGGGCCCCCGATACGCAGTATTTT.

This clonotype was picked up many times. CDR3 in DNA: TGCGCCAGCAGCCAGCTGGACAGGGAAGGCAATGAGCAGTTCTTC. It specifies CASSQLDREGNEQFF. The chain uses TRBV4-3 and TRBJ2-1; TRBD1 aligns across 8 bases. The length of the CDR3 is 15 residues. Germline V lookup: CDR1 LGHNA, CDR2 YSLEER. V shed 3 bases and J 6 bases; nucleotides not matched to a gene: 7.